This T cell receptor (beta chain) was recorded in a study of blood T cell repertoires in COVID-19. In this sample, this clone turned up once. This CDR3 has 19 amino acids. The V gene's germline CDR1 is SGDLS and CDR2 YYNGEE. J was trimmed by 3 bases and V by 4 bases; bases with no gene match: 18. The method was immunoSEQ multiplex PCR; TCRdb's version includes in-frame clones alone and lacks a portion of them. This sample carries approximately 390,000 clones, 85% to 90% of them seen once, and the ten largest clones take roughly 9.4%. Each participant's cohort was designated according to participant-reported clinical history.

This receptor was obtained from a woman aged 45-59 years who had recovered from COVID-19. This chain uses TRBV9 with TRBJ2-5; TRBD2 agrees at 10 bases. Sequenced input: PBMCs or T cells enriched from blood (not recorded which). Here the CDR3 DNA reads TGTGCCAGCAGCCCGGATCCACGGACTAGCGGTCGTTTGGAAGAGACCCAGTACTTC. Amino acids: CASSPDPRTSGRLEETQYF.